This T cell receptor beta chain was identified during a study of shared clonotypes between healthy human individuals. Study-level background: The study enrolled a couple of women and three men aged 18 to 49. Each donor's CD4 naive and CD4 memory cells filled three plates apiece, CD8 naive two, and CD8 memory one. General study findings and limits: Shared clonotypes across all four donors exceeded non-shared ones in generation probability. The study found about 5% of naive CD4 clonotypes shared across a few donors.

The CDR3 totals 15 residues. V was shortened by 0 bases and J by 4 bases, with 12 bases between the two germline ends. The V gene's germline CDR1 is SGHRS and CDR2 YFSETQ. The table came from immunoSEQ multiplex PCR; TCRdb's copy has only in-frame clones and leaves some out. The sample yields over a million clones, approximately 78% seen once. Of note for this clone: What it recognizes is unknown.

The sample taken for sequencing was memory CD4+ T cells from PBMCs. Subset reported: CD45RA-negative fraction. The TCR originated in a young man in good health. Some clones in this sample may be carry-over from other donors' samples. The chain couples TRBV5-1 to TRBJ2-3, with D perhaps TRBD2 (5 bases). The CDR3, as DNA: TGCGCCAGCAGCTTGGGGTCCGGAGGCGCAGATACGCAGTATTTT. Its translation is CASSLGSGGADTQYF.